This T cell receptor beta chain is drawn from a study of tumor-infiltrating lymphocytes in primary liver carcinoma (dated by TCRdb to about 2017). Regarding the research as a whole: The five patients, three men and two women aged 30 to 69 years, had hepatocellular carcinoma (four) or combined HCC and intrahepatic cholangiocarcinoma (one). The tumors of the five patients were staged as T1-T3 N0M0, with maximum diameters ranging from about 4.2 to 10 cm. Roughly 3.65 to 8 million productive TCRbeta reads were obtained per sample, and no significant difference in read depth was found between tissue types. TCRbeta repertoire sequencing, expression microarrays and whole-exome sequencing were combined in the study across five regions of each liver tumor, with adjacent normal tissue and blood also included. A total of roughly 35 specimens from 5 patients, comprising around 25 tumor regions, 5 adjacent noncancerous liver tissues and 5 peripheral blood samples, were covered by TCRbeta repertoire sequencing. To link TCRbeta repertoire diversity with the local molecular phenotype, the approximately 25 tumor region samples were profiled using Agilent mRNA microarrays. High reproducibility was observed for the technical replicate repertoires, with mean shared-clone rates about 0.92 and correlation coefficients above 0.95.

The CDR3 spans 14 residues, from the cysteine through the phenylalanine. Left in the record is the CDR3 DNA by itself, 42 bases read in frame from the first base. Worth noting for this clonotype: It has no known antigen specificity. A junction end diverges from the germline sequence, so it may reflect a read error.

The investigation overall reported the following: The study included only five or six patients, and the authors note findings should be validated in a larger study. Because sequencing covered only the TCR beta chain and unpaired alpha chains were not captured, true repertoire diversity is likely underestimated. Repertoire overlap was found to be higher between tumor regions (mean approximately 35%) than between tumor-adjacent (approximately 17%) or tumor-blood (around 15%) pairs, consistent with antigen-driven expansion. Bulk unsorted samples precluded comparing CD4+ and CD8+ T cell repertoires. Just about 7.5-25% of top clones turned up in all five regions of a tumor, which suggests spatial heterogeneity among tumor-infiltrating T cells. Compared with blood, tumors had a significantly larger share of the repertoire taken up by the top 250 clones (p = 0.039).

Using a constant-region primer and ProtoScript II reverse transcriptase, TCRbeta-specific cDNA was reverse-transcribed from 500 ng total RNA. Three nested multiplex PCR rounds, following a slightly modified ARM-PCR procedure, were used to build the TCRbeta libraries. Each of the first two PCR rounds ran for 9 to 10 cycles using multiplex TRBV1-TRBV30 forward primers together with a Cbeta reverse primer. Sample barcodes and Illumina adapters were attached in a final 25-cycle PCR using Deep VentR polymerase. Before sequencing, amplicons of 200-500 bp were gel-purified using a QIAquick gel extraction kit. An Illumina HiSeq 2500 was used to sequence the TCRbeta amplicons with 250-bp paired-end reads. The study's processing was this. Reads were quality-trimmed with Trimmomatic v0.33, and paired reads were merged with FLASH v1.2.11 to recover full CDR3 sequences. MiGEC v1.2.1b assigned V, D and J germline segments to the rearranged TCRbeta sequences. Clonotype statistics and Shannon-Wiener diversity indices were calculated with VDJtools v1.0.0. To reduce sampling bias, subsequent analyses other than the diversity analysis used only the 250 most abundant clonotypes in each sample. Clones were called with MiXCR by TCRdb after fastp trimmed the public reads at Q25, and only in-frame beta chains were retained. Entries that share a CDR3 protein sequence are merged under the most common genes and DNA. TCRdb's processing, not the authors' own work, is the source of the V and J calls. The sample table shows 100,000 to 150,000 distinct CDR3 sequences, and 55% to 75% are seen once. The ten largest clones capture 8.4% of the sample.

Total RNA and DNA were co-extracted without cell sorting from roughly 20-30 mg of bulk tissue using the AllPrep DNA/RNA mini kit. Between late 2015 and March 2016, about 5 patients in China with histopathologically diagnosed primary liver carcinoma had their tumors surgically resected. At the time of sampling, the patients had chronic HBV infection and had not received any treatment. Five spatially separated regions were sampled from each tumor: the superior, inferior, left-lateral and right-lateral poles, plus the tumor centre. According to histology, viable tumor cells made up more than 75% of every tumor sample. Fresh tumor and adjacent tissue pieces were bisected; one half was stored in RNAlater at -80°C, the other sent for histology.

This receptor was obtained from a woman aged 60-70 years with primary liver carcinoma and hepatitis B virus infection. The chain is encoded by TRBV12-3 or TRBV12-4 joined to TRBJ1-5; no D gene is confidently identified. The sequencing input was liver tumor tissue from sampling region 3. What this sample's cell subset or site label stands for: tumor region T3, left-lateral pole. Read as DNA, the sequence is TGTGCCAGCAGTTGCCCCGCAGACAATCAGCCCCAGGATTTT. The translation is CASSCPADNQPQDF.